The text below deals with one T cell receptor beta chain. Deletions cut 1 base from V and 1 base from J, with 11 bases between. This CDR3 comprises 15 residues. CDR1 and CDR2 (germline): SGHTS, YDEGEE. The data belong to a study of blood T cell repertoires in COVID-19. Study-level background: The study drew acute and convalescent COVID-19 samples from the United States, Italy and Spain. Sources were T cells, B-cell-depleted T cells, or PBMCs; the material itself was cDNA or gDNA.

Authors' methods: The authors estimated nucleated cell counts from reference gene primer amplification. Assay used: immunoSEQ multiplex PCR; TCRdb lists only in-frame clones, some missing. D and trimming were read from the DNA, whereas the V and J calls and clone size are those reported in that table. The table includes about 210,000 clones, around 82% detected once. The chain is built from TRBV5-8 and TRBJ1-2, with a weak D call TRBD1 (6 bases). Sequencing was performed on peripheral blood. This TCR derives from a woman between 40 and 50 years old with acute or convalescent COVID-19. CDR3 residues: CASSLLGGHNYGYTF. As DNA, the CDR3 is TGTGCCAGCAGCTTGTTAGGGGGACATAACTATGGCTACACCTTC.